Listed below are T cell receptor beta chains from one sample, sequenced in a study of control samples from healthy donors and cancer patients. Clones were sequenced by immunoSEQ multiplex PCR, and TCRdb holds only the in-frame ones, with some missing. The sample consists of about 89,000 clones, around nine tenths of them appearing once. The specimen sequenced was blood. The receptor set was obtained from a man younger than 40 in good health. The CDR3 runs from the conserved cysteine through the conserved F or W. D genes are given only for firm matches. The listing skips clone size in some rows; elsewhere it reads once, few, many or a size class.

TRBV5-1	many	TRBJ1-4	TRBD1	TGCGCCAGCAGCCCCGCCGGGACAGGGCCGGTTAATGAAAAACTGTTTTTT	CASSPAGTGPVNEKLFF
TRBV24-1	-	TRBJ1-2	-	TGTGCCACCAGTGAGGGGGATGGCTATGGCTACACCTTC	CATSEGDGYGYTF
TRBV7-6	-	TRBJ2-3	TRBD2	TGTGCCAGCAGCCCGGGACTAGCGGGGGGTTCAGATACGCAGTATTTT	CASSPGLAGGSDTQYF
TRBV2	-	TRBJ2-3	-	TGTGCCAGCAGCGTCTTAGATAGAACCACAGATACGCAGTATTTT	CASSVLDRTTDTQYF
TRBV19	-	TRBJ2-7	-	TGTGCCAGTAGTATAGACGGAACCTACGAGCAGTACTTC	CASSIDGTYEQYF
TRBV4-2	-	TRBJ1-3	-	TGTGCCAGCAGCCAAGGCAGCTCTGGAAACACCATATATTTT	CASSQGSSGNTIYF
TRBV28	few	TRBJ1-4	-	TGTGCCAGCAGTTTAGGGGCGGGGCGGAATGAAAAACTGTTTTTT	CASSLGAGRNEKLFF
TRBV4-1	-	TRBJ1-4	-	TGCGCCAGCAGCCTCAACAGGCCCTTAAATGAAAAACTGTTTTTT	CASSLNRPLNEKLFF
TRBV25-1	-	TRBJ2-5	TRBD2	TGTGCCAGCAGTTCGCTAGCGGGGCAGGAGACCCAGTACTTC	CASSSLAGQETQYF
TRBV18	once	TRBJ2-3	TRBD2	TGTGCCAGCTCACCACTACTCACTAGCGGGGGTACAGATACGCAGTATTTT	CASSPLLTSGGTDTQYF
TRBV5-8	few	TRBJ2-5	-	TGTGCCAGCAGATTGGTAGGGGCCGAGACCCAGTACTTC	CASRLVGAETQYF
TRBV9	-	TRBJ1-6	TRBD1	TGTGCCAGCAGCGCGGGACCCGGGACAGGGTATAATTCACCCCTCCACTTT	CASSAGPGTGYNSPLHF
TRBV2	-	TRBJ1-5	-	TGTGCCAGCAGCCGGGACCGAGATCAGCCCCAGCATTTT	CASSRDRDQPQHF
TRBV18	-	TRBJ1-1	-	TGTGCCAGCTCACTTCGCGCTTATGGCACTGAAGCTTTCTTT	CASSLRAYGTEAFF
TRBV18	few	TRBJ2-2	TRBD2	TGTGCCAGCTCCCCACGGACTAGCGGGGGGTCGAACACCGGGGAGCTGTTTTTT	CASSPRTSGGSNTGELFF
TRBV28	-	TRBJ1-2	TRBD1	TGTGCCAGCAGTCCCACCCCCACAGGGGGCTATGGCTACACCTTC	CASSPTPTGGYGYTF
TRBV10-1	-	TRBJ2-2	-	TGCGCCAGCAGTGAGTCGGGGGCTAACGGGGAGCTGTTTTTT	CASSESGANGELFF
TRBV28	-	TRBJ1-2	-	TGTGCCAGCAGTGGCGGGCCCTTTAACTATGGCTACACCTTC	CASSGGPFNYGYTF
TRBV5-1	-	TRBJ2-1	-	TGCGCCAGCAGCTTTACCGGGGATTCCTACAATGAGCAGTTCTTC	CASSFTGDSYNEQFF
TRBV5-6	-	TRBJ2-7	-	TGTGCCAGCAGCTTCGGGCCCTACGAGCAGTACTTC	CASSFGPYEQYF
TRBV9	-	TRBJ1-1	TRBD1	TGTGCCAGCAGACAACTGGACAGGGACCCTGAAGCTTTCTTT	CASRQLDRDPEAFF
TRBV5-5	-	TRBJ2-5	-	TGTGCCAGCAGCTTGCCTGGACAAGAGACCCAGTACTTC	CASSLPGQETQYF
TRBV7-8	-	TRBJ2-5	TRBD1	TGTGCCAGCAGCTTTTACCTGACAGGGGGCCGGGAGACCCAGTACTTC	CASSFYLTGGRETQYF
TRBV18	-	TRBJ1-1	-	TGTGCCAGCTCACCACCGGGAGGGGGCACTGAAGCTTTCTTT	CASSPPGGGTEAFF
TRBV27	-	TRBJ1-2	-	TGTGCCAGCAGTCGGGTCGGGAACTATGGCTACACCTTC	CASSRVGNYGYTF
TRBV19	-	TRBJ1-3	-	TGTGCCAGTAGTATAGACGCTGGAAACACCATATATTTT	CASSIDAGNTIYF
TRBV6-6	-	TRBJ2-1	TRBD2	TGTGCCAGCAGCGACAGCGGGGGGCCTCTCAATGAGCAGTTCTTC	CASSDSGGPLNEQFF
TRBV2	once	TRBJ2-7	TRBD2	TGTGCCAGCAGCCCCGGGACTAGCTCTAGCTACGAGCAGTACTTC	CASSPGTSSSYEQYF
TRBV6-5	-	TRBJ1-2	TRBD1	TGTGCCAGCAGAGGGACAGGGGATGGCTACACCTTC	CASRGTGDGYTF
TRBV9	-	TRBJ1-5	-	TGTGCCAGCAGCGATGGACGAGGGGGTAATCAGCCCCAGCATTTT	CASSDGRGGNQPQHF
TRBV24-1	-	TRBJ1-1	-	TGTGCCACCAGTGAATCCAGGGGTTCAGCTTTCTTT	CATSESRGSAFF